The 5 T cell receptor beta chains below come from one sample, sequenced in a study of OX40 agonist ivuxolimab in advanced cancers. TCRdb's table, derived via immunoSEQ multiplex PCR, lists solely in-frame clones and lacks some. Of some 62,000 clones in the sample, roughly nine tenths were seen once. The specimen comprised CD4+ or CD8+ T cells sorted from blood, sampled in a trial of the OX40 agonist ivuxolimab. These TCRs come from an adult with an advanced solid tumor such as melanoma, head and neck, liver or kidney cancer.

This CDR3 is CASSVTGAETQYF. The DNA for the CDR3 is TGTGCCAGCAGCGTTACAGGGGCAGAGACCCAGTACTTC. V usage is TRBV9 and J usage is TRBJ2-5, with TRBD1 matching over 7 bases. V was clipped by 2 bases and J by 4 bases; unmatched bases: 2. Germline-derived CDR1 and CDR2 are SGDLS and YYNGEE. The CDR3 consists of 13 residues.

This sequence joins TRBV4-1 and TRBJ2-1; D not certain. The CDR3 has 16 residues. Looked up from germline, CDR1 is MGHRA and CDR2 is YSYEKL. With 4 bases removed from V and 0 bases from J, the gap between germline ends came to 13 bases. Written as DNA, the CDR3 is TGCGCCAGCAGCCGTCCCCTGGATTCCTCCTACAATGAGCAGTTCTTC. This gives the protein CASSRPLDSSYNEQFF.

The chain couples TRBV2 to TRBJ2-1, with D maybe TRBD1 (5 bases). The CDR3 is 12 amino acids. The germline gives CDR1 SNHLY, CDR2 FYNNEI. Trimming took 11 bases from V and 0 from J, leaving 8 bases between them. The CDR3 DNA reads as TGTGCCTGGGGCAGCTCCTACAATGAGCAGTTCTTC. It encodes CAWGSSYNEQFF. The full variable domain, in which reference TRBV2 and TRBJ2-1 provide the parts outside the CDR3, is EPEVTQTPSHQVTQMGQEVILRCVPISNHLYFYWYRQILGQKVEFLVSFYNNEISEKSEIFDDQFSVERPDGSNFTLKIRSTKLEDSAMYFCAWGSSYNEQFFGPGTRLTVL.

Of note for this clone: One junction end does not reproduce the germline sequence, and a read error may be involved. Different DNA sequences within this sample yield the same CDR3. This rearrangement joins TRBV6-1 to TRBJ2-4, with D perhaps assigned TRBD1 or TRBD2 (5 bases each). The CDR3 runs to 13 residues. Germline lookup yields CDR1 MNHNS and CDR2 SASEGT. CDR3 DNA: TGCGCCAGCACTGAAAGGTTTAGTGGGGACCGGTACTTC. The encoded protein is CASTERFSGDRYF.

The chain combines TRBV5-8 with TRBJ2-2; no clear D. Germline CDR1 and CDR2: SGHTS and YDEGEE. The V and J ends lost 4 bases and 2 bases respectively, with 9 bases between them. The CDR3 loop spans 14 amino acids. The chain's CDR3 is CASSQLGNTGELFF. The CDR3 DNA sequence: TGTGCCAGCAGCCAACTGGGAAACACCGGGGAGCTGTTTTTT.